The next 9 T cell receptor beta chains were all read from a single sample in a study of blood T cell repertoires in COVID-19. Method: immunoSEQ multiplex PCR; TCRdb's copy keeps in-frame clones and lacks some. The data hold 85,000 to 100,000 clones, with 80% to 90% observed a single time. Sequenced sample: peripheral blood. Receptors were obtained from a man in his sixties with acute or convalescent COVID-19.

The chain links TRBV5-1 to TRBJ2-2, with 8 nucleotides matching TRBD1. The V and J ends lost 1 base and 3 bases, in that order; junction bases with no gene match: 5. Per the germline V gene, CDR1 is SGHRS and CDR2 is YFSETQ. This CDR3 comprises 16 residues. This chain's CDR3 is CASSLSRGLDTGELFF. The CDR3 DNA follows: TGCGCCAGCAGCTTGAGCAGGGGGCTTGACACCGGGGAGCTGTTTTTT.

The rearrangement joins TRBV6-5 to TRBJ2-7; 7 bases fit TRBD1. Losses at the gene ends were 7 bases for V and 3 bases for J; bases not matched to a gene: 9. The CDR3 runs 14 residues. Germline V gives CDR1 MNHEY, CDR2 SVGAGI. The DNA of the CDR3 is TGTGCCAGCAAACCACCGGGACAGAACTACGAGCAGTACTTC. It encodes CASKPPGQNYEQYF.

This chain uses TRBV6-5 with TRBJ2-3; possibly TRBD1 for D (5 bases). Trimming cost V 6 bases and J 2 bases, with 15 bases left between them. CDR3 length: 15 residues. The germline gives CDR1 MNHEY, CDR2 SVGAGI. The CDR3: CASRTDTRLTDTQYF. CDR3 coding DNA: TGTGCCAGCAGGACAGATACCAGACTCACAGATACGCAGTATTTT.

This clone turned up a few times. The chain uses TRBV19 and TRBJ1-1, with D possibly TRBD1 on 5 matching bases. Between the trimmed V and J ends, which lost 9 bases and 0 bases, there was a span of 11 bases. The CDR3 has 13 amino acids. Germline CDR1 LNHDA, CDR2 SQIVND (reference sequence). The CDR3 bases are TGTGCCAGCAAACAGGACCTGAACACTGAAGCTTTCTTT. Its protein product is CASKQDLNTEAFF.

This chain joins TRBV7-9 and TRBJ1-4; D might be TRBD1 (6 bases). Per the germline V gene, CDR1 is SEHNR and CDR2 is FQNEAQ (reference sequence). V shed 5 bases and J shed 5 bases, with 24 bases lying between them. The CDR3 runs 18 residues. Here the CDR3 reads CASSRLDPGQSLNEKLFF. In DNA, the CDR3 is TGTGCCAGCAGCCGCCTAGATCCGGGACAATCACTCAATGAAAAACTGTTTTTT.

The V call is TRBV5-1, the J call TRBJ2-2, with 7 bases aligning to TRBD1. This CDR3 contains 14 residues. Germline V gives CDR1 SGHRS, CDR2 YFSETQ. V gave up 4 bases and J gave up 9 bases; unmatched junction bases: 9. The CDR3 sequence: CASSGQDPHRELFF. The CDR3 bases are TGCGCCAGCAGCGGACAGGACCCCCACCGGGAGCTGTTTTTT.

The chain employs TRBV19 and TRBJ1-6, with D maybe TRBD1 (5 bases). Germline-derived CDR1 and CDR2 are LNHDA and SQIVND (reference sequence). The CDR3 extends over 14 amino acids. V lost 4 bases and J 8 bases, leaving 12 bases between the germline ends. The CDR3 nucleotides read TGTGCCAGTAGTAGTTGGGGGGGATATTCACCCCTCCACTTT. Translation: CASSSWGGYSPLHF.

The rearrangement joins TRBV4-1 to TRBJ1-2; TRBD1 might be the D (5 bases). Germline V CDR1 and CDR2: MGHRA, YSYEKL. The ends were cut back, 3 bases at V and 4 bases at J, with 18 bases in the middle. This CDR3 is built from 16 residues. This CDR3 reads CASSHDTPGYTYGYTF. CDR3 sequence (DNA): TGCGCCAGCAGCCATGATACCCCAGGGTACACCTATGGCTACACCTTC.

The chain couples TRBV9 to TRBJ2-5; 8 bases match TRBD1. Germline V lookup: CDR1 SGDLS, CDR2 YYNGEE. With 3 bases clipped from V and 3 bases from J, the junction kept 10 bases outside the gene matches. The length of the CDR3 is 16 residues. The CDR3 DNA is TGTGCCAGCAGCGGACGGACAGGGACGGTGGAAGAGACCCAGTACTTC. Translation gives CASSGRTGTVEETQYF.